This T cell receptor beta chain comes out of a study of T cells after yellow fever vaccination. Study-wide points: Repertoires obtained by FACS sorting could include abundant clonotypes that entered as contaminants from the bulk population. Peak timing came faster in the weaker secondary response, day 5 versus 15. A small proportion of clonotypes was detected in both the CD4 and CD8 compartments.

For TCR, cDNA came from 5'RACE template switching, which added a universal primer site and UMIs. TCRdb redid the calling of the 5' RACE reads with MiXCR, one entry per CDR3 protein. This table holds about 140,000 distinct CDR3 sequences, about 6.2% found once. This clonotype was detected many times. Its antigen is unknown. The material was CD4+ T cells sorted from PBMCs, obtained 10 days after the yellow fever booster vaccination. The TCR originated in a young man who received the YFV17D yellow fever vaccine.

CDR3 amino acids: CASSLNRPNTGELFF. CDR3 in DNA: TGTGCCAGCAGCTTAAATAGGCCGAACACCGGGGAGCTGTTTTTT. V and J are TRBV7-9 and TRBJ2-2; D is unclear. The CDR3 spans 15 residues. V was trimmed by 2 bases and J by 0 bases, leaving 7 bases between them. Germline V CDR1 and CDR2: SEHNR, FQNEAQ (reference sequence).